A selection of T cell receptor beta chains follows, all from one sample in a study of beta chain features in type 1 diabetes. Measured with immunoSEQ multiplex PCR; TCRdb has only the in-frame clones, and not every one. The sample has 400,000 or so clones; 9.5% to 10% are singletons. The sequenced sample consisted of central memory CD4+ T cells from blood. The origin of the receptors is a man aged 25-45 years with type 1 diabetes. The CDR3 runs from the conserved cysteine through the conserved F or W. Fields, in order: clone size, D gene, J gene, V gene, CDR3 DNA, CDR3 protein. D genes are given only for firm matches. For some rows the clone size is stated as once, few or many, or as a class when expanded; others skip it.

clone size: many; D gene: .; J gene: TRBJ2-5; V gene: TRBV19; CDR3 DNA: TGTGCCAGTAGTATCGGGCGGGAAATCCAAGAGACCCAGTACTTC; CDR3 protein: CASSIGREIQETQYF
clone size: few; D gene: TRBD1; J gene: TRBJ1-1; V gene: TRBV27; CDR3 DNA: TGTGCCAGCAGTCCCGTTGTTGGGACAGGGACTCAAGCTTTCTTT; CDR3 protein: CASSPVVGTGTQAFF
clone size: .; D gene: TRBD1; J gene: TRBJ1-2; V gene: TRBV11-2; CDR3 DNA: TGTGCCAGCAGCATCCGGGACAGGGGCCTACATGGCTACACCTTC; CDR3 protein: CASSIRDRGLHGYTF
clone size: few; D gene: .; J gene: TRBJ1-1; V gene: TRBV14; CDR3 DNA: TGTGCCAGCAGCCGGTGGGGTGGTACTGAAGCTTTCTTT; CDR3 protein: CASSRWGGTEAFF
clone size: many; D gene: TRBD2; J gene: TRBJ2-1; V gene: TRBV4-1; CDR3 DNA: TGCGCCAGCAGCCAAGTGCGAGCGGGAGACCTCACGCCCGGGTTCTTC; CDR3 protein: CASSQVRAGDLTPGFF
clone size: .; D gene: .; J gene: TRBJ1-5; V gene: TRBV7-8; CDR3 DNA: TGTGCCAGCAGCTTAGCAGAAGGGTTCGATCAGCCCCAGCATTTT; CDR3 protein: CASSLAEGFDQPQHF
clone size: .; D gene: TRBD1; J gene: TRBJ1-1; V gene: TRBV6-1; CDR3 DNA: TGTGCCAGCAGTGAACAGGGGGCCACTGAAGCTTTCTTT; CDR3 protein: CASSEQGATEAFF
clone size: few; D gene: .; J gene: TRBJ1-5; V gene: TRBV18; CDR3 DNA: TGTGCCAGCTCACCACCTCAACAGGGTAGCATCCATCAGCCCCAGCATTTT; CDR3 protein: CASSPPQQGSIHQPQHF
clone size: .; D gene: .; J gene: TRBJ2-5; V gene: TRBV11-2; CDR3 DNA: TGTGCCAGCAGCTTCGGACAGAGCCAAGAGACCCAGTACTTC; CDR3 protein: CASSFGQSQETQYF
clone size: few; D gene: .; J gene: TRBJ2-1; V gene: TRBV4-2; CDR3 DNA: TGTGCCAGCAGCCACCAGGCCCCCTCGGGCGTTGCCAATGAGCAGTTCTTC; CDR3 protein: CASSHQAPSGVANEQFF
clone size: .; D gene: .; J gene: TRBJ2-7; V gene: TRBV5-5; CDR3 DNA: TGTGCCAGCAGCTTTGACAGAGGCTACGAGCAGTACTTC; CDR3 protein: CASSFDRGYEQYF
clone size: .; D gene: TRBD1; J gene: TRBJ2-1; V gene: TRBV11-3; CDR3 DNA: TGTGCCAGCAGCACTCAGGGGGCCAATGAGCAGTTCTTC; CDR3 protein: CASSTQGANEQFF
clone size: .; D gene: .; J gene: TRBJ2-4; V gene: TRBV2; CDR3 DNA: TGTGCCAGCAGTGAATTGCACATTCAGTACTTC; CDR3 protein: CASSELHIQYF
clone size: .; D gene: .; J gene: TRBJ2-2; V gene: TRBV10-3; CDR3 DNA: TGTGCCAGCAGGAAGAGGGTCGGGTTGAACACCGGGGAGCTGTTTTTT; CDR3 protein: CASRKRVGLNTGELFF
clone size: few; D gene: TRBD2; J gene: TRBJ2-7; V gene: TRBV27; CDR3 DNA: TGTGCCGCCCGTAGGGAGGGGATGTCCTACGAGCAGTACTTC; CDR3 protein: CAARREGMSYEQYF
clone size: .; D gene: .; J gene: TRBJ2-7; V gene: TRBV20-1; CDR3 DNA: TGCAGTGCTAGAGATTGGCAGGTGGCGGGCTTC; CDR3 protein: CSARDWQVAGF
clone size: many; D gene: TRBD2; J gene: TRBJ2-3; V gene: TRBV7-9; CDR3 DNA: TGTGCCAGCAGCCCGCCGGTGGGGGGAGGGCCAGATACGCAGTATTTT; CDR3 protein: CASSPPVGGGPDTQYF
clone size: few; D gene: .; J gene: TRBJ2-3; V gene: TRBV6-5; CDR3 DNA: TGTGCCAGCAGTCAAGGGCTGAATGCGCAGTATTTT; CDR3 protein: CASSQGLNAQYF
clone size: .; D gene: .; J gene: TRBJ2-5; V gene: TRBV28; CDR3 DNA: TGTGCCAGCAGTTCCAGCGGCCAAGAGACCCAGTACTTC; CDR3 protein: CASSSSGQETQYF
clone size: .; D gene: .; J gene: TRBJ2-3; V gene: TRBV5-1; CDR3 DNA: TGCGCCAGCAGCTCCCGTCAGGGGGGACTCACAGATACGCAGTATTTT; CDR3 protein: CASSSRQGGLTDTQYF
clone size: few; D gene: .; J gene: TRBJ1-5; V gene: TRBV28; CDR3 DNA: TGTGCCAGCAGTTTCGCGGGGCGCCTCCCAGGACAGCCCCAGCATTTT; CDR3 protein: CASSFAGRLPGQPQHF
clone size: few; D gene: .; J gene: TRBJ2-6; V gene: TRBV5-1; CDR3 DNA: TGCGCCAGCAGCTTGTCTGTAGGCGGGGCCAACGTCCTGACTTTC; CDR3 protein: CASSLSVGGANVLTF
clone size: .; D gene: .; J gene: TRBJ1-4; V gene: TRBV15; CDR3 DNA: TGTGCCACCAGCAGAGCTGGAGCTAATGAAAAACTGTTTTTT; CDR3 protein: CATSRAGANEKLFF
clone size: few; D gene: .; J gene: TRBJ2-2; V gene: TRBV5-6; CDR3 DNA: TGTGCCAGCAACCAACGGTCCGGGGGGGAGCTGTTTTTT; CDR3 protein: CASNQRSGGELFF
clone size: few; D gene: TRBD1; J gene: TRBJ2-3; V gene: TRBV6-5; CDR3 DNA: TGTGCCAGCAGTTACCGGCCGGGGACAGCGGATACGCAGTATTTT; CDR3 protein: CASSYRPGTADTQYF
clone size: .; D gene: .; J gene: TRBJ1-2; V gene: TRBV7-2; CDR3 DNA: TGTGCCAGCAGCTTTTCTGACCGGGGCAGCTATGGCTACACCTTC; CDR3 protein: CASSFSDRGSYGYTF
clone size: many; D gene: .; J gene: TRBJ2-4; V gene: TRBV28; CDR3 DNA: TGTGCCAGCAAGGAGGGCAGTGGACGAAACATTCAGTACTTC; CDR3 protein: CASKEGSGRNIQYF
clone size: few; D gene: TRBD1; J gene: TRBJ2-5; V gene: TRBV7-2; CDR3 DNA: TGTGCCAGCGGGCGGACAGGTCGGGAGACCCAGTACTTC; CDR3 protein: CASGRTGRETQYF
clone size: few; D gene: .; J gene: TRBJ1-3; V gene: TRBV6-6; CDR3 DNA: TGTGCCAGCACCCGTGCGGAGGGAAACACCATATATTTT; CDR3 protein: CASTRAEGNTIYF
clone size: few; D gene: .; J gene: TRBJ1-5; V gene: TRBV6-5; CDR3 DNA: TGTGCCAGCAGTGCTTCCGGGCGGACGAATCAGCCCCAGCATTTT; CDR3 protein: CASSASGRTNQPQHF
clone size: few; D gene: .; J gene: TRBJ2-6; V gene: TRBV5-4; CDR3 DNA: TGTGCCAGCAGCTTTAGGGACTCTGGGGCCAACGTCCTGACTTTC; CDR3 protein: CASSFRDSGANVLTF
clone size: many; D gene: .; J gene: TRBJ2-5; V gene: TRBV5-8; CDR3 DNA: TGTGCCAGCAGCTTGGCAAGAGAGACCCAGTACTTC; CDR3 protein: CASSLARETQYF